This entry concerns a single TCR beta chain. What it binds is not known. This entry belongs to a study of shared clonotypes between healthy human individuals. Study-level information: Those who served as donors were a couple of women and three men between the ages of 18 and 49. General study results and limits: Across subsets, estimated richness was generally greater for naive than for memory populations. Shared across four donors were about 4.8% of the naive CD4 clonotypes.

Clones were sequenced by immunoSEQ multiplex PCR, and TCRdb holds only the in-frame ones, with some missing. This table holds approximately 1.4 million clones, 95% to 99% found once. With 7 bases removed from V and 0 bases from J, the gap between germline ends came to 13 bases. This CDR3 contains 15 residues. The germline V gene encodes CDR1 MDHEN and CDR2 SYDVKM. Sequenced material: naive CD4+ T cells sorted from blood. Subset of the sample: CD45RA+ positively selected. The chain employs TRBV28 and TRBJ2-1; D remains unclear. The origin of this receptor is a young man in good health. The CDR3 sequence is CASIHRARSYNEQFF. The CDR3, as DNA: TGTGCCAGCATCCACCGAGCCCGCTCCTACAATGAGCAGTTCTTC.